This TCR beta chain was identified in a study of human T cells and chemical hapten exposure. TCRdb called the RACE reads again in MiXCR, with one record for every CDR3 protein. The top ten hold roughly 6.7% of the sample, which has fewer than 200,000 distinct CDR3 sequences, around 20% seen once. The CDR3 is 16 residues long. Per the germline V gene, CDR1 is LNHNV and CDR2 is YYDKDF (reference sequence). The V and J ends lost 3 bases and 0 bases respectively, with 11 bases between them. The time point is: patch test 1, 2 weeks after DPC sensitization. Described treatment: therapeutic diphenylcyclopropenone sensitization with weekly scalp DPC.

The starting material was whole blood, obtained in connection with sensitization to the hapten diphenylcyclopropenone (DPC). This TCR was recovered from a woman aged 45-65 years with alopecia areata. Some clones in this sample may be carry-over from other donors' samples. This chain connects TRBV15 to TRBJ1-4; D remains ambiguous. In DNA form, the CDR3 reads TGTGCCACCAGCAGGGGAGATCAGGCAACTAATGAAAAACTGTTTTTT. Amino acids: CATSRGDQATNEKLFF.